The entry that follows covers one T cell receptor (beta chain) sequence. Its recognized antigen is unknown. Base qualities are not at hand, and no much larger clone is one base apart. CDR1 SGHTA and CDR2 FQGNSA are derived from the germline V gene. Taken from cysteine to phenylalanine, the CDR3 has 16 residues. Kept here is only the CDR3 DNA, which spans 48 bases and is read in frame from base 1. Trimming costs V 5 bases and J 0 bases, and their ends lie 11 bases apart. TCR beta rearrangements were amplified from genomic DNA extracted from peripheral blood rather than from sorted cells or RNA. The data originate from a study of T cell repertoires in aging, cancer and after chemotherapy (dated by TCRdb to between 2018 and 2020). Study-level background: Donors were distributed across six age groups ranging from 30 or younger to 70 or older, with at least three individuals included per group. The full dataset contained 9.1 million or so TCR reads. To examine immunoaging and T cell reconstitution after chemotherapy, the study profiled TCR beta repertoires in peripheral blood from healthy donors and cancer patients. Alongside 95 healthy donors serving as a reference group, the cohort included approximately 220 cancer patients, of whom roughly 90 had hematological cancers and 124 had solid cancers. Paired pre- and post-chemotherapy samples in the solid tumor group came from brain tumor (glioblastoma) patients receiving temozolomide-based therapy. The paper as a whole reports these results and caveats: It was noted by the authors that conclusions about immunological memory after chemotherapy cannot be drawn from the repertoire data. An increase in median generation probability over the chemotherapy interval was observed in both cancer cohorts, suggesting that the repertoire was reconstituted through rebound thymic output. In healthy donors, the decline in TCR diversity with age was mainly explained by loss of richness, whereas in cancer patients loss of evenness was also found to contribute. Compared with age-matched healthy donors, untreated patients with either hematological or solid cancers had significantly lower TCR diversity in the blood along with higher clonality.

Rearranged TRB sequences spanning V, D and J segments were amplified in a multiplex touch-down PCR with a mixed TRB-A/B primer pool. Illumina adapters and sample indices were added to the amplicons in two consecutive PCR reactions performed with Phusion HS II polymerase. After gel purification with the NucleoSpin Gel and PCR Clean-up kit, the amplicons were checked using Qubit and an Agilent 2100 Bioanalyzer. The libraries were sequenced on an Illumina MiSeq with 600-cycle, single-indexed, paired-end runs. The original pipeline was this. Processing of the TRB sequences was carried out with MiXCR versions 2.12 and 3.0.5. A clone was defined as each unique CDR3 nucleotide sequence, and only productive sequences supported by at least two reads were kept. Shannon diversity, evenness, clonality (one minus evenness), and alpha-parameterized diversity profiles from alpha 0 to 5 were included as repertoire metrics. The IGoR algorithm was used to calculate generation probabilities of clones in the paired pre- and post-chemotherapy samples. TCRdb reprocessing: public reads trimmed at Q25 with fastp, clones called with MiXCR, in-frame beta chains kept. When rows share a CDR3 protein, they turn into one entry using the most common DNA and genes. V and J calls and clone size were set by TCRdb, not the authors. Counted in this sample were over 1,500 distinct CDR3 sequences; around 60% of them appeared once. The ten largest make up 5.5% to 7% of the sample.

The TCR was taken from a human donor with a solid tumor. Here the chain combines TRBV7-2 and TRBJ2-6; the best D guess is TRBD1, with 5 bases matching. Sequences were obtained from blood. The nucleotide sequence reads TGTGCCAGCAGCCCACAGGTACTCTCTGGGGCCAACGTCCTGACTTTC. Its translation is CASSPQVLSGANVLTF.